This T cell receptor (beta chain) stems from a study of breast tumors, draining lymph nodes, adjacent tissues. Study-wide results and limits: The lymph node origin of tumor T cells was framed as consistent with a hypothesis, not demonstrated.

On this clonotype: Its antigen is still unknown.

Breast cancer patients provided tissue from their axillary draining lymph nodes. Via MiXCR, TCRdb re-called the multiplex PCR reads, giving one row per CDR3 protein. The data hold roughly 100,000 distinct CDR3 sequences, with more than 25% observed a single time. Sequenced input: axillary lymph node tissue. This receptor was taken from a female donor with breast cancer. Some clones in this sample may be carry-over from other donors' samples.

The DNA for the CDR3 is TGCAGTGCTATATTCTTATGTGCTAACTATGGCTACACCTTC. Protein product: CSAIFLCANYGYTF. The chain uses TRBV20-1 and TRBJ1-2; D uncertain. Germline-derived CDR1 and CDR2 are DFQATT and SNEGSKA (reference sequence). The CDR3 totals 14 residues. Deletions cut 4 bases from V and 0 bases from J, with 12 bases between.